This section outlines one T cell receptor (beta chain) sequence together with its context. The antigen remains undetermined. The assay was immunoSEQ multiplex PCR, and TCRdb's table has in-frame clones only and misses some. This sample yields approximately 150,000 clones, of which about 92% are seen a single time; approximately 12% belongs to the top ten. These data are taken from a study of T cell responses to AZD1222 COVID-19 vaccine. General observations from the study: Among AZD1222 vaccinees, only six were seropositive at baseline. White British ancestry dominated among donors, who included more females, and clonal diversity was possibly underestimated.

CDR1 and CDR2 (germline): MDHEN, SYDVKM. V dropped 6 bases and J dropped 7; count of bases not matched to a gene: 4. The CDR3 runs to 13 residues. The gene calls are TRBV28 and TRBJ1-4; 8 nucleotides line up with TRBD1. This sequence originates from an adult who had recovered from COVID-19. The sequenced sample was peripheral blood, obtained after recovery from COVID-19. CDR3 residues: CASSQQGGEKLFF. The DNA for the CDR3 is TGTGCCAGCAGCCAACAGGGGGGTGAAAAACTGTTTTTT.